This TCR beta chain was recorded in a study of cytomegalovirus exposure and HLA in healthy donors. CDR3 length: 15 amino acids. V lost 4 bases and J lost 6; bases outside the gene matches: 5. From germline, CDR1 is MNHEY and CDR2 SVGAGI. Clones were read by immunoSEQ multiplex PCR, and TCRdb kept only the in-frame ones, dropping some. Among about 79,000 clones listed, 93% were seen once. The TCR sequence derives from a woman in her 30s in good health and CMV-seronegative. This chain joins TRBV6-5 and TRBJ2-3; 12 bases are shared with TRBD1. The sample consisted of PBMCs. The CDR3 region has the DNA TGTGCCAGCAGTTGGGGGACAGGGGGCTTTGATACGCAGTATTTT. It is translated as CASSWGTGGFDTQYF.